Below are 27 T cell receptor beta chains sequenced from a single sample in a study of OX40 agonist ivuxolimab in advanced cancers. This table comes from immunoSEQ multiplex PCR, and its TCRdb copy is limited to in-frame clones, with some not included. The data contain 55,000 to 75,000 clones, about 91% of them seen just once; the ten biggest clones take up 3% to 4.5%. The material was CD4+ or CD8+ T cells sorted from blood, obtained in a trial of the OX40 agonist ivuxolimab. All receptors come from an adult with an advanced solid tumor such as melanoma, head and neck, liver or kidney cancer.

The rearrangement joins TRBV7-9 to TRBJ1-1, with D hard to call. The V end was cut by 5 bases, the J end by 3 bases, with 19 bases between. This CDR3 is 16 amino acids long. Germline V gives CDR1 SEHNR, CDR2 FQNEAQ (reference sequence). DNA of the CDR3: TGTGCCAGCAGCCCGCCTTTCCCAAGCGGGGACACTGAAGCTTTCTTT. Encoded protein: CASSPPFPSGDTEAFF.

This clone was detected a few times. The sample holds other DNA sequences that translate to the same CDR3. The genes are TRBV27 and TRBJ2-1, with 11 bases identical to TRBD1. CDR3 size: 15 residues. Germline values: CDR1 MNHEY, CDR2 SMNVEV (reference sequence). After removal of 5 bases from V and 7 bases from J, the junction contained 7 bases not matched to a gene. In DNA, the CDR3 is TGTGCCAGCAGTCCAGGACAGGGGGCGCTTAATGAGCAGTTCTTC. Protein product: CASSPGQGALNEQFF.

The gene calls are TRBV7-9 and TRBJ2-1; TRBD2 matches 8 bases. V lost 7 bases, J lost 0 bases, and 11 bases stayed unmatched. Germline loops: CDR1 SEHNR, CDR2 FQNEAQ (reference sequence). CDR3 size: 17 residues. The CDR3 coding sequence is TGTGCCAGCACCGACGGGACTAGTCCCCACTCCTACAATGAGCAGTTCTTC. Its protein product is CASTDGTSPHSYNEQFF.

V usage is TRBV28 and J usage is TRBJ1-1; D uncertain. V was cut by 8 bases and J by 4 bases, with 17 bases left in between. Germline-derived CDR1 and CDR2 are MDHEN and SYDVKM. The CDR3 is 14 residues long. The CDR3 is CASGYIGYTTEAFF. Here the CDR3 DNA reads TGTGCCAGCGGCTATATCGGGTATACCACTGAAGCTTTCTTT.

This clone was recorded many times. The rearrangement joins TRBV6-6 to TRBJ2-7; no firm D call. This CDR3 has 13 amino acids. The V end was cut by 2 bases, the J end by 3 bases, with 8 bases between. Germline CDR1 reads MNHNY; CDR2 reads SVGAGI (reference sequence). CDR3 sequence (DNA): TGTGCCAGCAGTTACGCCCAAAGCTACGAGCAGTACTTC. Translated, it gives CASSYAQSYEQYF.

This chain joins TRBV5-1 and TRBJ2-2, with 7 bases identical to TRBD2. The germline gives CDR1 SGHRS, CDR2 YFSETQ. The trim removed 2 bases at V and 13 bases at J, leaving 11 bases unmatched. CDR3 length: 14 amino acids. DNA for the CDR3: TGCGCCAGCAGCTTCGTTGGGCTAGCGGAGGGGCTGTTTTTT. This gives the protein CASSFVGLAEGLFF.

The V and J genes are TRBV7-9 and TRBJ2-5; TRBD2 matches at 10 bases. The germline gives CDR1 SEHNR, CDR2 FQNEAQ (reference sequence). CDR3 length: 16 residues. Trimming removed 3 bases from V and 1 base from J; junction bases left unmatched: 5. CDR3 in amino acids: CASSFDSGRIQETQYF. DNA of the CDR3: TGTGCCAGCAGCTTTGATAGCGGGAGGATCCAAGAGACCCAGTACTTC.

The chain combines TRBV6-5 with TRBJ2-7, with D maybe TRBD2 (6 bases). Deletions cut 2 bases from V and 7 bases from J, with 12 bases between. Germline CDR1 MNHEY, CDR2 SVGAGI. The CDR3 covers 13 residues. CDR3 coding DNA: TGTGCCAGCAGTTACGGCGCGGCGGGAGAGCAGTACTTC. Protein product: CASSYGAAGEQYF.

V usage is TRBV5-6 and J usage is TRBJ2-3, with D possibly called TRBD1 or TRBD2 (5 bases each). The CDR3 runs 15 residues. V lost 0 bases to trimming and J lost 6 bases, with 14 bases between them. The germline V gene encodes CDR1 SGHDT and CDR2 YYEEEE. This CDR3 reads CASSLAGTVWDTQYF. Here the CDR3 DNA reads TGTGCCAGCAGCTTGGCTGGGACGGTCTGGGATACGCAGTATTTT.

The chain combines TRBV7-9 with TRBJ2-7, with TRBD2 matching 10 bases. The CDR3 has 14 amino acids. The germline CDR1 and CDR2 sequences are SEHNR and FQNEAQ (reference sequence). With 5 bases clipped from V and 2 bases from J, the junction kept 3 bases outside the gene matches. CDR3 bases: TGTGCCAGCAGCGGAAGCGGGAGGGCCTACGAGCAGTACTTC. Translating it yields CASSGSGRAYEQYF.

The rearrangement links TRBV5-1 to TRBJ2-7; 9 positions agree with TRBD2. Germline loops: CDR1 SGHRS, CDR2 YFSETQ. CDR3 length equals 14 residues. V trimming: 2 bases; J trimming: 2 bases; junction bases outside the gene matches: 2. This CDR3 is CASSLAGGAYEQYF. CDR3 bases: TGCGCCAGCAGCTTAGCGGGAGGAGCCTACGAGCAGTACTTC.

V gene TRBV2 combines with J gene TRBJ2-2, with 10 bases matching TRBD2. The germline CDR1 and CDR2 sequences are SNHLY and FYNNEI. The CDR3 is 16 residues long. With V trimmed by 4 bases and J by 4 bases, 6 bases remained unmatched. The CDR3 here is CASSVWTSGITGELFF. The CDR3 DNA sequence: TGTGCCAGCAGTGTTTGGACTAGCGGAATCACCGGGGAGCTGTTTTTT.

The gene calls are TRBV7-8 and TRBJ2-1, with D perhaps given as TRBD1 or TRBD2 (5 bases each). Between the trimmed V and J ends, which lost 1 base and 10 bases, there was a span of 20 bases. Germline assignment: CDR1 SGHVS and CDR2 FQNEAQ. This CDR3 is 16 amino acids long. CDR3 nucleotides: TGTGCCAGCAGCTTAGTTATGTTGGCCGAGAGGGGAGAGCAGTTCTTC. It translates to CASSLVMLAERGEQFF.

The chain carries TRBV7-7 and TRBJ2-6; 7 bases are shared with TRBD1. Germline V CDR1 and CDR2: SSHAT, FNYEAQ (reference sequence). The CDR3 is made up of 16 amino acids. With V trimmed by 4 bases and J by 0 bases, 3 bases remained unmatched. Here the CDR3 reads CASSSGQSSGANVLTF. The DNA for the CDR3 is TGTGCCAGCAGCTCGGGACAGAGCTCTGGGGCCAACGTCCTGACTTTC.

This rearrangement joins TRBV19 to TRBJ2-7; the D is unclear. V was shortened by 1 base and J by 5 bases, with 18 bases between the two germline ends. The V gene's germline CDR1 is LNHDA and CDR2 SQIVND (reference sequence). This CDR3 is built from 16 residues. CDR3 amino acids: CASSIGFSVWEHEQYF. In DNA, the CDR3 is TGTGCCAGTAGTATAGGTTTCTCAGTCTGGGAACACGAGCAGTACTTC.

The chain couples TRBV21-1 to TRBJ2-7; the DNA was not used to check the table's D call, TRBD2. TRBV21-1 is a listed pseudogene. This CDR3 comprises 17 residues. The CDR3 region is CASSKRLGKKTSGSYYF. The CDR3, as DNA: TGTGCCAGCAGCAAACGCCTAGGCAAGAAGACTAGCGGGAGCTATTACTTC.

The chain recombines TRBV15 with TRBJ2-3; tentatively, D is TRBD2 (5 bases). The CDR3 loop spans 13 amino acids. V was shortened by 3 bases and J by 2 bases, with 6 bases between the two germline ends. Looked up from germline, CDR1 is LNHNV and CDR2 is YYDKDF (reference sequence). In DNA, the CDR3 is TGTGCCACCAGCAGCGACTACACAGATACGCAGTATTTT. Residues: CATSSDYTDTQYF.

This clone was detected only once. The rearrangement links TRBV5-4 to TRBJ2-2, with no clear D. The germline V gene encodes CDR1 SGHNT and CDR2 YYREEE (reference sequence). The CDR3 totals 14 residues. The V and J ends lost 3 bases and 4 bases respectively, with 10 bases between them. CDR3 coding DNA: TGTGCCAGCAGCTCAATAGAGACCACCGGGGAGCTGTTTTTT. As protein: CASSSIETTGELFF.

This clone was observed at least ten times. CDR3 nucleotides: TGTGCCAGCAGTGAAGTGTCGGGGGGCTGGAACACCGGGGAGCTGTTTTTT. Its translation is CASSEVSGGWNTGELFF. The J gene is TRBJ2-2, the V gene TRBV6-1; tentatively, D is TRBD2 (7 bases). Per germline, CDR1 MNHNS and CDR2 SASEGT. The CDR3 loop spans 17 amino acids. V lost 1 base, J lost 1 base, and 13 bases lay in between.

The rearrangement links TRBV21-1 to TRBJ2-1; the tabulated D call, TRBD2, remains unverified against the DNA. TRBV21-1 is a pseudogene locus. The CDR3 runs 21 residues. CDR3 loop: CASVKTIGLRTGLPTHNEQFF. The CDR3 coding sequence is TGTGCCAGCGTCAAAACCATAGGACTAAGAACGGGACTCCCGACCCACAATGAGCAGTTCTTC.

V usage is TRBV5-6 and J usage is TRBJ2-2; 7 nucleotides match TRBD2. CDR3 length: 15 amino acids. Germline CDR1 and CDR2: SGHDT and YYEEEE. The V segment lost 2 bases and the J segment 5 bases; nucleotides outside the gene matches: 6. The CDR3 here is CASSFETSMTGELFF. CDR3 bases: TGTGCCAGCAGCTTTGAGACTAGCATGACCGGGGAGCTGTTTTTT.

The V call is TRBV10-3, the J call TRBJ2-7, with a possible D match to TRBD1 (5 bases). Per the germline V gene, CDR1 is ENHRY and CDR2 is SYGVKD. V lost 5 bases and J lost 1, with 12 bases in between. This CDR3 contains 14 residues. CDR3 in amino acids: CAISTGPDSYEQYF. CDR3 in DNA: TGTGCCATCAGTACAGGACCCGATTCCTACGAGCAGTACTTC.

The rearrangement joins TRBV4-1 to TRBJ2-2; 14 nucleotides match TRBD2. CDR1 is MGHRA, CDR2 YSYEKL, per germline. The V and J ends lost 2 bases and 7 bases, in that order; junction bases with no gene match: 6. CDR3 length: 17 amino acids. CDR3 loop: CASSQIGLAGGVGELFF. Here the CDR3 DNA reads TGCGCCAGCAGCCAAATAGGACTAGCGGGAGGTGTCGGGGAGCTGTTTTTT.

The rearrangement links TRBV14 to TRBJ2-1, with 9 bases matching TRBD1. Trimming removed 0 bases from V and 7 bases from J; junction bases left unmatched: 7. Germline lookup yields CDR1 SGHDN and CDR2 FVKESK. The CDR3 extends over 16 amino acids. The CDR3 reads CASSQDVGTGWNEQFF. The CDR3 DNA sequence: TGTGCCAGCAGCCAAGACGTCGGGACAGGGTGGAATGAGCAGTTCTTC.

J is TRBJ1-2 and V is TRBV20-1; D unresolved. From germline, CDR1 is DFQATT and CDR2 SNEGSKA (reference sequence). The CDR3 sequence is 10 residues long. V dropped 3 bases and J dropped 7 bases, with 6 bases sitting between them. The CDR3, as DNA: TGCAGTGCTAGCAGAGGTGGCTACACCTTC. Translation: CSASRGGYTF.

V usage is TRBV7-3 and J usage is TRBJ2-1, with TRBD2 matching 11 bases. In germline, CDR1 is SGHTA, CDR2 FQGTGA. CDR3 length equals 15 residues. Trimming took 5 bases from V and 9 from J; bases not matched to a gene: 9. The CDR3 sequence: CASSPLAGGPGEQFF. The CDR3 DNA is TGTGCCAGCAGCCCCTTAGCGGGAGGGCCGGGTGAGCAGTTCTTC.

V gene TRBV5-4 combines with J gene TRBJ2-7, with unresolved D. CDR3 length equals 12 residues. CDR1 is SGHNT, CDR2 YYREEE, per germline (reference sequence). Trimming took off 4 bases at V and 4 bases at J, with 9 bases between the two ends. The CDR3 protein is CASSDDGYEQYF. The CDR3 DNA sequence: TGTGCCAGCAGCGACGACGGTTACGAGCAGTACTTC.